These 29 T cell receptor beta chains share one sample of origin, sequenced in a study of blood T cell repertoires in COVID-19. Data came from immunoSEQ multiplex PCR; TCRdb stores just in-frame clones and leaves some out. The sample consists of some 200,000 clones, 70% to 90% of them appearing once. The source material was peripheral blood. All receptors derive from a woman between 40 and 55 years old with acute or convalescent COVID-19.

The sample holds a few counts of this clone. V is TRBV29-1 and J is TRBJ1-1; D unclear. CDR3 length: 16 residues. Between the trimmed V and J ends, which lost 0 bases and 7 bases, there was a span of 21 bases. The germline CDR1 and CDR2 sequences are SQVTM and ANQGSEA. CDR3 region: CSVEDGARLVGGEAFF. The CDR3 nucleotides read TGCAGCGTTGAAGATGGAGCAAGACTTGTGGGAGGTGAAGCTTTCTTT.

The V call is TRBV13, the J call TRBJ1-5; 7 nucleotides line up with TRBD1. V trimming: 3 bases; J trimming: 3 bases; junction bases outside the gene matches: 8. CDR1 and CDR2 (germline): PRHDT, FYEKMQ (reference sequence). This CDR3 is built from 16 residues. The CDR3 loop is CASSFKGAQTNQPQHF. The CDR3 DNA follows: TGTGCCAGCAGCTTTAAGGGGGCGCAGACCAATCAGCCCCAGCATTTT.

The rearrangement joins TRBV19 to TRBJ1-1, with 8 positions matching TRBD1. Germline-derived CDR1 and CDR2 are LNHDA and SQIVND (reference sequence). Trimming removed 3 bases from V and 4 bases from J; junction bases left unmatched: 1. CDR3 length: 13 residues. CDR3 sequence (DNA): TGTGCCAGTAGTATGGACAGGGCCACTGAAGCTTTCTTT. This gives the protein CASSMDRATEAFF.

This sequence joins TRBV5-1 and TRBJ2-1, with D perhaps TRBD1 (5 bases). The germline V and J ends were trimmed by 0 bases and 3 bases, with 7 bases remaining between them. This CDR3 comprises 14 residues. CDR1 SGHRS and CDR2 YFSETQ come from the germline V gene. The CDR3 loop reads CASSLGQIYNEQFF. The DNA of the CDR3 is TGCGCCAGCAGCTTGGGACAGATCTACAATGAGCAGTTCTTC.

The V and J genes are TRBV12-3 or TRBV12-4 and TRBJ1-2; D not certain. CDR3 length: 12 residues. Trimming removed 7 bases at V and 1 base at J, with 7 bases between. DNA of the CDR3: TGTGCCAGCACCCAATTTAACTATGGCTACACCTTC. Amino acids: CASTQFNYGYTF.

The chain joins TRBV4-1 to TRBJ1-4, with TRBD1 as a possible D gene (6 bases). The germline gives CDR1 MGHRA, CDR2 YSYEKL. The CDR3 runs 18 residues. V was cut by 1 base and J by 5 bases, with 20 bases left in between. The CDR3 nucleotides are TGCGCCAGCAGCCAAGGGGGGTACTACAGGGAGGGGAATGAAAAACTGTTTTTT. The encoded protein is CASSQGGYYREGNEKLFF.

The chain is built from TRBV5-1 and TRBJ2-2; 7 nucleotides agree with TRBD1. This CDR3 spans 17 amino acids. Trimming at V came to 4 bases and at J to 1 base, leaving 10 bases not matched to a gene. Germline CDR1 and CDR2: SGHRS and YFSETQ. The CDR3 bases are TGCGCCAGCAGCCCTTCGTTCAGGACAGGGAACACCGGGGAGCTGTTTTTT. Translation: CASSPSFRTGNTGELFF.

This clone appeared once. The rearrangement joins TRBV5-4 to TRBJ1-6; the D is unclear. The ends were cut back, 0 bases at V and 5 bases at J, with 9 bases in the middle. Germline loops: CDR1 SGHNT, CDR2 YYREEE (reference sequence). CDR3 length equals 15 residues. The CDR3 nucleotides read TGTGCCAGCAGCTTGGGGGGAGCCAATAATTCACCCCTCCACTTT. The encoded protein is CASSLGGANNSPLHF.

The chain joins TRBV5-4 to TRBJ1-6; tentatively, D is TRBD1 (6 bases). The length of the CDR3 is 15 residues. Trimming shortened V by 2 bases and J by 8 bases, and 14 bases separated the two germline ends. Germline loops: CDR1 SGHNT, CDR2 YYREEE (reference sequence). The CDR3: CASSLGDNQYSPLHF. In nucleotides, the CDR3 is TGTGCCAGCAGCTTAGGGGACAACCAGTATTCACCCCTCCACTTT.

This chain connects TRBV19 to TRBJ1-3, with 7 bases that match TRBD1. In germline, CDR1 is LNHDA, CDR2 SQIVND (reference sequence). Trimming cost V 7 bases and J 4 bases; bases outside gene matches: 7. The CDR3 is made up of 14 amino acids. DNA of the CDR3: TGTGCCAGTATCGGGACAGCCGCGGGAAACACCATATATTTT. As protein: CASIGTAAGNTIYF.

A few counts support this clone. The chain employs TRBV13 and TRBJ1-6; 10 nucleotides line up with TRBD1. The germline CDR1 and CDR2 sequences are PRHDT and FYEKMQ (reference sequence). V lost 7 bases to trimming and J lost 4 bases; unmatched junction nucleotides: 7. The CDR3 covers 16 residues. The CDR3 coding sequence is TGTGCCAGCACCCGAACGGGACAGGGGTATAATTCACCCCTCCACTTT. Translated, it gives CASTRTGQGYNSPLHF.

This chain joins TRBV11-2 and TRBJ2-2; 9 bases fit TRBD1. This CDR3 region has 17 residues. Germline assignment: CDR1 SGHAT and CDR2 FQNNGV. J was trimmed by 2 bases and V by 4 bases; bases with no gene match: 8. CDR3 DNA: TGTGCCAGCAGCTCGAAAGGGGGACAGGGAAACACCGGGGAGCTGTTTTTT. It yields the protein CASSSKGGQGNTGELFF.

This chain joins TRBV5-1 and TRBJ2-3, with a possible D match to TRBD1 (6 bases). The germline V and J ends were trimmed by 4 bases and 4 bases, with 13 bases remaining between them. The CDR3 is 14 amino acids. The germline V gene has CDR1 SGHRS and CDR2 YFSETQ. The CDR3 region is CASSGRQVPDTQYF. Written as DNA, the CDR3 is TGCGCCAGCAGCGGAAGACAGGTTCCAGATACGCAGTATTTT.

The chain carries TRBV11-2 and TRBJ1-2; D possibly corresponds to TRBD1 (6 bases). Between the trimmed V and J ends, which lost 6 bases and 8 bases, there was a span of 19 bases. Germline V gene sequence: CDR1 SGHAT, CDR2 FQNNGV. The CDR3 covers 14 residues. The CDR3 DNA follows: TGTGCCAGCAGACAGCTCGCACAGGGTAACGGCTACACCTTC. Translation gives CASRQLAQGNGYTF.

The chain combines TRBV6-5 with TRBJ2-1; a possible D gene is TRBD2 (6 bases). The CDR3 spans 12 residues. Germline V gives CDR1 MNHEY, CDR2 SVGAGI. Trimming left V 6 bases short and J 10 bases short, with 13 bases between. DNA of the CDR3: TGTGCCAGCAGGGCGGGAAGCGAAGAGCAGTTCTTC. Translation: CASRAGSEEQFF.

The chain links TRBV4-1 to TRBJ2-1; TRBD2 matches at 9 bases. Germline V lookup: CDR1 MGHRA, CDR2 YSYEKL. The trim removed 1 base at V and 4 bases at J, leaving 2 bases unmatched. There are 15 residues in the CDR3. CDR3: CASSQGLADYNEQFF. Here the CDR3 DNA reads TGCGCCAGCAGCCAAGGACTAGCGGATTACAATGAGCAGTTCTTC.

V gene TRBV5-1 combines with J gene TRBJ1-4; TRBD1 is a possible D gene (5 bases). Trimming shortened V by 5 bases and J by 5 bases, and 13 bases separated the two germline ends. The CDR3 covers 14 residues. The germline V gene has CDR1 SGHRS and CDR2 YFSETQ. The CDR3 coding sequence is TGCGCCAGCAGACCGGGACTGGGGAATGAAAAACTGTTTTTT. Its translation is CASRPGLGNEKLFF.

Concerning this clone: This specimen includes other DNA sequences encoding the same CDR3. The V gene is TRBV6-5, the J gene TRBJ1-2, with 11 bases fitting TRBD1. CDR3 size: 14 residues. The germline V gene has CDR1 MNHEY and CDR2 SVGAGI. Unmatched junction bases numbered 3, after V lost 4 bases and J lost 5 bases. The CDR3 here is CASSSGQGGYGYTF. As DNA, the CDR3 is TGTGCCAGCAGTTCGGGACAGGGGGGATATGGCTACACCTTC.

The V and J genes are TRBV7-9 and TRBJ2-3, with no clear D. The germline V gene encodes CDR1 SEHNR and CDR2 FQNEAQ (reference sequence). CDR3 size: 12 residues. V was cut by 6 bases and J by 5 bases, with 9 bases left in between. As DNA, the CDR3 is TGTGCCAGCAGACCTTCAGGAGATACGCAGTATTTT. Its protein is CASRPSGDTQYF.

The CDR3 protein is CASIRRSTGELFF. For the CDR3, the DNA is TGTGCCAGCATTCGACGGAGCACCGGGGAGCTGTTTTTT. V is TRBV2 and J is TRBJ2-2, with no clear D. V was clipped by 7 bases and J by 4 bases, with 10 bases between them. Per germline, CDR1 SNHLY and CDR2 FYNNEI. The CDR3 contains 13 residues.

The rearrangement uses TRBV24-1 and TRBJ2-5; 8 nucleotides match TRBD2. Trimming at V came to 6 bases and at J to 5 bases, leaving 7 bases not matched to a gene. The CDR3 length is 14 residues. Per the germline V gene, CDR1 is KGHDR and CDR2 is SFDVKD. CDR3 sequence reads: CATSSLAGGETQYF. The CDR3 DNA reads TGTGCCACCAGTTCCCTAGCGGGCGGGGAGACCCAGTACTTC.

The chain uses TRBV2 and TRBJ1-2; 7 bases agree with TRBD1. This CDR3 is built from 13 residues. J gave up 8 bases and V 4 bases, and 7 bases lay outside the gene matches. The germline gives CDR1 SNHLY, CDR2 FYNNEI. CDR3 amino acids: CASSGQGVIGYTF. The CDR3 DNA reads as TGTGCCAGCAGTGGGCAGGGGGTAATCGGCTACACCTTC.

The chain combines TRBV5-1 with TRBJ2-3; TRBD2 agrees at 10 bases. Germline V gives CDR1 SGHRS, CDR2 YFSETQ. Trimming took 0 bases from V and 0 from J; bases not matched to a gene: 4. There are 17 residues in the CDR3. The CDR3 spells CASSLALAGTSTDTQYF. CDR3 nucleotides: TGCGCCAGCAGCTTGGCACTAGCGGGGACTAGCACAGATACGCAGTATTTT. The full variable domain, in which reference TRBV5-1 and TRBJ2-3 provide the parts outside the CDR3, is KAGVTQTPRYLIKTRGQQVTLSCSPISGHRSVSWYQQTPGQGLQFLFEYFSETQRNKGNFPGRFSGRQFSNSRSEMNVSTLELGDSALYLCASSLALAGTSTDTQYFGPGTRLTVL.

V and J are TRBV16 and TRBJ1-2; TRBD1 might be the D (5 bases). This CDR3 contains 14 residues. CDR1 and CDR2 from the germline V gene are KGHSY and FQNENV. The ends were cut back, 0 bases at V and 8 bases at J, with 13 bases in the middle. CDR3 residues: CASSQSQALFGYTF. CDR3 bases: TGTGCCAGCAGCCAATCACAGGCTCTCTTCGGCTACACCTTC.

This chain joins TRBV7-2 and TRBJ2-7, with 13 bases identical to TRBD2. The CDR3 spans 15 residues. The J segment lost 3 bases and the V segment lost 5 bases, leaving 4 bases of the junction unmatched. Germline values: CDR1 SGHTA, CDR2 FQGNSA. The chain's CDR3 is CASSEGLAGHYEQYV. In DNA, the CDR3 is TGTGCCAGCAGCGAGGGACTAGCGGGACACTACGAGCAGTACGTC.

J is TRBJ1-6 and V is TRBV18; 7 nucleotides line up with TRBD1. CDR3 length: 15 amino acids. CDR1 is KGHSH, CDR2 LQKENI, per germline. The V segment lost 2 bases and the J segment 2 bases; nucleotides outside the gene matches: 0. The CDR3 sequence is CASSPGQAYNSPLHF. Written as DNA, the CDR3 is TGTGCCAGCTCACCAGGACAGGCCTATAATTCACCCCTCCACTTT.

The chain is built from TRBV29-1 and TRBJ2-3, with 8 bases aligning to TRBD1. This CDR3 region has 14 residues. Germline V CDR1 and CDR2: SQVTM, ANQGSEA. Germline trimming cut 6 bases from V and 3 bases from J; bases unmatched to any gene: 8. The CDR3 DNA sequence: TGCAGCGTCGACTCGGACAGGGCGACAGATACGCAGTATTTT. This codes for CSVDSDRATDTQYF.

The genes are TRBV11-2 and TRBJ2-3; 10 positions match TRBD1. The germline V gene has CDR1 SGHAT and CDR2 FQNNGV. The CDR3 is made up of 15 amino acids. J gave up 4 bases and V 1 base, and 2 bases lay outside the gene matches. The CDR3 loop is CASSLGTGGADTQYF. In nucleotides, the CDR3 is TGTGCCAGCAGCTTAGGGACAGGGGGAGCAGATACGCAGTATTTT.

The chain couples TRBV19 to TRBJ2-4; possibly TRBD1 for D (6 bases). Trimming took 4 bases from V and 6 from J, leaving 16 bases between them. This CDR3 spans 15 amino acids. The germline gives CDR1 LNHDA, CDR2 SQIVND (reference sequence). The CDR3 nucleotides read TGTGCCAGTAGTACCTCCGGGACAAAGGGAAACATTCAGTACTTC. Translating it yields CASSTSGTKGNIQYF. The entire variable domain, with the rest obtained from reference TRBV19 and TRBJ2-4, is as follows: DGGITQSPKYLFRKEGQNVTLSCEQNLNHDAMYWYRQDPGQGLRLIYYSQIVNDFQKGDIAEGYSVSREKKESFPLTVTSAQKNPTAFYLCASSTSGTKGNIQYFGAGTRLSVL.